Presented here are 5 T cell receptor beta chains from one specimen sequenced in a study of OX40 agonist ivuxolimab in advanced cancers. Sequenced by immunoSEQ multiplex PCR; TCRdb stores in-frame clones only, minus some. The sample has about 25,000 clones, around 85% seen once. Sequenced here: CD4+ or CD8+ T cells sorted from blood, sampled in a trial of the OX40 agonist ivuxolimab. These receptors were collected from an adult with an advanced solid tumor such as melanoma, head and neck, liver or kidney cancer.

V is TRBV5-8 and J is TRBJ1-4, with 7 nucleotides matching TRBD1. Germline V gene lookup returns CDR1 SGHTS and CDR2 YDEGEE. Losses at the gene ends were 3 bases for V and 0 bases for J; bases not matched to a gene: 2. This CDR3 is 15 amino acids long. The CDR3 DNA sequence: TGTGCCAGCAGCTCTGGACAGGCAACTAATGAAAAACTGTTTTTT. It specifies CASSSGQATNEKLFF.

The chain uses TRBV11-3 and TRBJ2-5; unclear D gene. The DNA matches TRBJ2-7 better at its end, which makes the J call doubtful. The CDR3 is 11 amino acids. Germline CDR1 SGHNT, CDR2 YENEEA. CDR3 residues: CASSHSYEQYF. The CDR3 region has the DNA TGTGCCAGCAGCCACTCCTACGAGCAGTACTTC.

The chain uses TRBV7-6 and TRBJ1-1, with 10 positions matching TRBD1. V shed 2 bases, J shed 4 bases, and the junction held 16 bases outside the gene matches. CDR3 length: 19 amino acids. CDR1 is SGHVS, CDR2 FNYEAQ, per germline. CDR3 protein: CASSLNLAGDRGSGTEAFF. The CDR3 DNA is TGTGCCAGCAGCTTAAATTTAGCAGGGGACAGGGGTTCTGGCACTGAAGCTTTCTTT.

The chain employs TRBV9 and TRBJ1-1; D is possibly TRBD1 (5 bases). The CDR3 has 14 amino acids. Germline V CDR1 and CDR2: SGDLS, YYNGEE. The V end lost 1 base, the J end lost 8 bases, and 15 bases lay between the germline ends. The chain's CDR3 is CASSVLTGGTEAFF. CDR3 coding DNA: TGTGCCAGCAGCGTACTGACGGGGGGGACGGAAGCTTTCTTT.

J is TRBJ2-1 and V is TRBV6-1; D is possibly TRBD1 (5 bases). V lost 6 bases and J lost 7, with 10 bases in between. CDR3 size: 12 residues. Germline V gene lookup returns CDR1 MNHNS and CDR2 SASEGT. DNA of the CDR3: TGTGCCAGCAGGGACATCTTAAATGAGCAGTTCTTC. Translated: CASRDILNEQFF.